Listed here is a single T cell receptor (beta chain). Its antigen is not yet known. No much larger clone is present one base from it, and per-base qualities are unavailable. Stable Graves' hyperthyroidism was defined as the absence of progression to ophthalmopathy over 18 months of follow-up. Hyperthyroidism patients were newly diagnosed, with disease duration under 2 months, and aged 18 to 65 years. Patients with uncontrolled infections, other autoimmune diseases, pregnancy or lactation were excluded. Diagnoses were established on the basis of clinical symptoms, serum thyroxine and TRAb, thyroid ultrasound, and orbital computed tomography. PBMCs were separated from roughly 10 ml of fresh peripheral blood using Ficoll-Paque density gradient centrifugation. Total RNA was extracted with Trizol reagent, and quality was checked on an Agilent 2100 Bioanalyzer. TCR beta CDR3 regions were amplified from RNA transcripts. For the first round of RT-PCR on the TCR CDR3, the HTBI primer set was used together with the Qiagen OneStep RT-PCR kit. Libraries were constructed in a second round of multiplex PCR, after which size selection and purification were performed. Paired-end sequencing of the libraries was performed with 100 bp reads on an Illumina HiSeq2000. As for the authors' bioinformatics: SOAPnuke was used to process the raw data, with reads discarded if the reads contained adapters or uncalled bases, had a mean Phred below 15, or lacked an exact constant-primer or identifier match. COPE v1.2.5 was used to merge high-quality paired reads, and clonotypes were defined as unique nucleotide sequences. MiTCR v1.1 was used to align the clonotypes against IMGT TRBV, TRBD and TRBJ reference segments. The analysis included only V-J combinations with a frequency above 0.0001, which together covered over 98% of the repertoires. The TCS score was defined as the ratio of F50 (clonal expansion) to E x V (chaos), calculated using BLOSUM62-based TCRdist between CDR3 peptides within each V-J. Welch's t-statistics and random forest reduced around 550 V-J features to 13, which were used in a naive Bayes classifier (R e1071). The public reads were run again by TCRdb, first through fastp at Q25 and then through MiXCR, and only productive beta chains were kept. Each CDR3 protein gets just one entry, which takes the most common genes and DNA from the rows behind it. These V and J calls derive from TCRdb rather than the authors' analysis. The table for this sample lists 500,000 to 700,000 distinct CDR3 sequences; about a sixth of them were counted only once. The leading ten clones occupy approximately 20% of the sample.

This sample was included in a study of T cells in Graves' hyperthyroidism and ophthalmopathy (dated by TCRdb to about 2019). Background on the whole study: Peripheral blood samples were taken at the time of initial diagnosis, prior to any treatment. Thyroid tissue and blood T-cell repertoires from six Graves' hyperthyroidism patients were also compared in the study. TCR Vbeta CDR3 sequencing of 120 to 150 peripheral blood samples (fewer than 45 ophthalmopathy, under 80 hyperthyroidism and around 17 progressor patients) is reported in the paper. The approximately 100 discovery patients were randomly split 7:3 into training and test sets. An independent validation cohort of under 20 hyperthyroidism patients and about 16 patients who later progressed to ophthalmopathy tested prospective prediction of ophthalmopathy. To identify TCR V-J signatures that set the groups apart, the researchers used a discovery cohort of more than 95 patients, made up of 40 to 45 with Graves' ophthalmopathy and some 60 with stable Graves' hyperthyroidism. After blood sampling, hyperthyroidism patients were treated with methimazole at a starting dose of 30 mg daily, and ophthalmopathy patients were treated with high-dose intravenous methylprednisolone.

The germline V gene encodes CDR1 MNHNS and CDR2 SASEGT. Measured from the cysteine to the phenylalanine, the CDR3 is 16 residues long. Only CDR3 DNA is held: 48 bases, read in frame from base 1. The germline V and J ends show losses of 6 bases and 0 bases respectively, and no gene match explains 5 bases of the junction. Results and caveats for the whole study, not just this receptor: No statistical method was used to set the sample size in advance, and investigators knew the group allocation. Most expanded thyroid clonotypes (frequency above 0.001) were also detected in blood, a finding suggesting that blood repertoires may reflect thyroid immune responses. Ophthalmopathy was separated from stable hyperthyroidism by a 13 V-J signature model, with around 90% sensitivity and just over 81% specificity obtained in cross-validation and 80%/75% obtained in testing. In validation, progression to ophthalmopathy was predicted by the model with 70% to 71% sensitivity and 72% to 85% specificity, a median of roughly 6 months before onset.

The TCR comes from a woman aged 18-35 years with Graves' hyperthyroidism. This chain joins TRBV6-1 to TRBJ1-5, with 10 central nucleotides matching TRBD1. Material for sequencing was blood. This receptor carries the CDR3 CASRPGTGVSNQPQHF. The nucleotides are TGTGCCAGCAGACCCGGGACAGGGGTTAGCAATCAGCCCCAGCATTTT.